These 15 T cell receptor beta chains were sequenced from one sample in a study of CD8 T cells in Susac syndrome. Reverse transcription of about 0.45 to 1 ug RNA was carried out with random hexamers. TCRdb itself ran the immunoSEQ multiplex PCR reads through MiXCR, one entry per CDR3 protein. The data show about 200,000 distinct CDR3 sequences, with 95% seen just once and approximately 0.1% held by the top ten. Sample: CD4+ T cells from PBMCs. The receptors were sampled from a human donor in good health.

The chain links TRBV6-4 to TRBJ2-1; D is unclear. V lost 5 bases and J lost 6, with 17 bases in between. The CDR3 runs 15 residues. The V gene's germline CDR1 is MRHNA and CDR2 SNTAGT. The CDR3, as DNA: TGTGCCAGCAGTTCTGGTGGCGGACGATTCAATGAGCAGTTCTTC. Translated, it gives CASSSGGGRFNEQFF.

The J gene is TRBJ1-5, the V gene TRBV20-1; no definite D call. The CDR3 consists of 12 residues. V was cut by 6 bases and J by 7 bases, with 13 bases left in between. Germline lookup yields CDR1 DFQATT and CDR2 SNEGSKA (reference sequence). CDR3 sequence: CSAAGMGQPQHF. CDR3 in DNA: TGCAGTGCGGCAGGAATGGGCCAGCCCCAGCATTTT.

The V call is TRBV20-1, the J call TRBJ2-7, with TRBD1 matching over 7 bases. Trimming at V came to 6 bases and at J to 0 bases, leaving 5 bases not matched to a gene. Per the germline V gene, CDR1 is DFQATT and CDR2 is SNEGSKA (reference sequence). The CDR3 extends over 13 amino acids. The CDR3 is CSARQGTSYEQYF. CDR3 bases: TGCAGTGCCAGACAGGGAACCTCCTACGAGCAGTACTTC.

This chain uses TRBV9 with TRBJ1-6; D call uncertain. CDR1 SGDLS and CDR2 YYNGEE come from the germline V gene. This CDR3 comprises 14 residues. Trimming removed 3 bases at V and 9 bases at J, with 13 bases between. For the CDR3, the DNA is TGTGCCAGCAGCGCTACGGTTCGGGCTTCACCCCTCCACTTT. Translating gives CASSATVRASPLHF.

The chain couples TRBV10-3 to TRBJ1-2, with TRBD1 matching over 8 bases. Looked up from germline, CDR1 is ENHRY and CDR2 is SYGVKD. The junction had 9 bases not matched to a gene; V was cut back by 8 bases and J by 1 base. The CDR3 length is 15 residues. The CDR3 nucleotides read TGTGCCATCCGACACCCGGACAGGGATAACTATGGCTACACCTTC. This encodes CAIRHPDRDNYGYTF.

The V and J genes are TRBV11-2 and TRBJ1-5; 8 bases are a match to TRBD1. Germline CDR1 is SGHAT and CDR2 is FQNNGV. The J segment lost 4 bases and the V segment lost 5 bases, leaving 4 bases of the junction unmatched. The CDR3 spans 14 residues. The CDR3 sequence is CASSQTGVNQPQHF. CDR3 DNA sequence: TGTGCCAGCAGCCAGACAGGGGTTAATCAGCCCCAGCATTTT.

The V call is TRBV13, the J call TRBJ1-1; 9 nucleotides align to TRBD1. The V gene's germline CDR1 is PRHDT and CDR2 FYEKMQ (reference sequence). The CDR3 extends over 14 amino acids. The J segment lost 3 bases and the V segment lost 4 bases, leaving 3 bases of the junction unmatched. CDR3 sequence reads: CASSSRTGDTEAFF. CDR3 DNA: TGTGCCAGCAGCTCCCGGACAGGGGACACTGAAGCTTTCTTT. The full variable domain, rest sourced from reference TRBV13 and TRBJ1-1, is AAGVIQSPRHLIKEKRETATLKCYPIPRHDTVYWYQQGPGQDPQFLISFYEKMQSDKGSIPDRFSAQQFSDYHSELNMSSLELGDSALYFCASSSRTGDTEAFFGQGTRLTVV.

This chain uses TRBV20-1 with TRBJ2-1; the D gene could be TRBD1 or TRBD2 (6 bases each). V gave up 1 base and J gave up 2 bases, with 15 bases separating them. CDR3 length: 16 amino acids. Per germline, CDR1 DFQATT and CDR2 SNEGSKA (reference sequence). The CDR3 DNA reads as TGCAGTGCTAGAGTACCGGGGGCGAAGGCCTACAATGAGCAGTTCTTC. Amino acids: CSARVPGAKAYNEQFF.

V is TRBV29-1 and J is TRBJ2-5, with 7 nucleotides matching TRBD1. Germline-derived CDR1 and CDR2 are SQVTM and ANQGSEA. Trimming removed 8 bases from V and 2 bases from J; junction bases left unmatched: 20. The CDR3 is made up of 17 amino acids. Here the CDR3 reads CSSLGQPAVLFQETQYF. DNA of the CDR3: TGCAGCTCTTTGGGACAGCCCGCTGTACTATTTCAAGAGACCCAGTACTTC.

V and J are TRBV28 and TRBJ2-3; the match to TRBD2 covers 13 bases. V dropped 5 bases and J dropped 4; count of bases not matched to a gene: 3. Germline assignment: CDR1 MDHEN and CDR2 SYDVKM. The length of the CDR3 is 15 residues. CDR3 sequence: CASSTGTSGADTQYF. CDR3 sequence (DNA): TGTGCCAGCAGTACCGGGACTAGCGGGGCAGATACGCAGTATTTT.

The rearrangement joins TRBV5-1 to TRBJ1-2; 9 bases fit TRBD1. The ends lost 3 bases at V and 3 bases at J; junction bases unmatched: 0. Germline CDR1 is SGHRS and CDR2 is YFSETQ. The CDR3 consists of 13 residues. CDR3 residues: CASSWTGDYGYTF. The CDR3 DNA reads TGCGCCAGCAGCTGGACAGGGGACTATGGCTACACCTTC. The full variable domain, with the rest looked up from reference TRBV5-1 and TRBJ1-2, is KAGVTQTPRYLIKTRGQQVTLSCSPISGHRSVSWYQQTPGQGLQFLFEYFSETQRNKGNFPGRFSGRQFSNSRSEMNVSTLELGDSALYLCASSWTGDYGYTFGSGTRLTVV.

The chain employs TRBV21-1 and TRBJ2-7; the listed D gene, TRBD1, was not tested against the DNA. TRBV21-1 is described as a pseudogene. The CDR3 is 16 amino acids. DNA of the CDR3: TGTGCCAGCAGCCGGTCGTGGGGGCAGATCCGCTACGAGCAGTACGTC. This encodes CASSRSWGQIRYEQYV.

This sequence joins TRBV6-5 and TRBJ1-5; no reliable D call. CDR3 length: 13 residues. The V and J ends lost 8 bases and 10 bases respectively, with 18 bases between them. Germline assignment: CDR1 MNHEY and CDR2 SVGAGI. The CDR3: CASVRELPSPQHF. CDR3 coding DNA: TGTGCCAGCGTGCGGGAACTCCCAAGCCCCCAGCATTTT.

The V gene is TRBV18, the J gene TRBJ2-3, with D possibly TRBD1 on 7 matching bases. Germline V lookup: CDR1 KGHSH, CDR2 LQKENI. The CDR3 loop spans 15 amino acids. V lost 3 bases and J 2 bases, leaving 12 bases between the germline ends. The CDR3 bases are TGTGCCAGCTCACCCCCAGGGGGGATCACAGATACGCAGTATTTT. This translates into CASSPPGGITDTQYF.

The chain carries TRBV11-2 and TRBJ2-3; D call uncertain. Trimming took 0 bases from V and 2 from J, leaving 9 bases between them. CDR1 is SGHAT and CDR2 is FQNNGV in the germline V gene. The CDR3 runs to 15 residues. CDR3 loop: CASSLDGLATDTQYF. DNA of the CDR3: TGTGCCAGCAGCTTAGATGGCCTGGCCACAGATACGCAGTATTTT.